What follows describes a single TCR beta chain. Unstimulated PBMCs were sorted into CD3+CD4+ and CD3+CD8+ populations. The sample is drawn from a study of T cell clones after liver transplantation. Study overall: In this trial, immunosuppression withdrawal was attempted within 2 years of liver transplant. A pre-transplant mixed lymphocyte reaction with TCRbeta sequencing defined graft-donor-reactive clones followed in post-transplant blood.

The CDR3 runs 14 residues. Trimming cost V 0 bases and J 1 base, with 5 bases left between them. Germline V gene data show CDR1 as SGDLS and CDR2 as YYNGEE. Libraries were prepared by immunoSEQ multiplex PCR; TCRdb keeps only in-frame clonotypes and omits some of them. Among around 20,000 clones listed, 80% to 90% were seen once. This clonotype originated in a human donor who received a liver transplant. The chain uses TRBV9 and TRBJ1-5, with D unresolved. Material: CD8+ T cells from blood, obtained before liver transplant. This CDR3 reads CASSVEGSNQPQHF. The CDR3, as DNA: TGTGCCAGCAGCGTAGAAGGGAGCAATCAGCCCCAGCATTTT.